This T cell receptor (beta chain) was found in a study of CD8+ T cells in alopecia areata. Study-wide background: The study gave treated patients oral tofacitinib at 5 to 10 mg twice daily. General study points: A great number of expanded lesional clones endured in scalp and blood during tofacitinib. Mice gave a clearer picture of TCR sharing than patients did, possibly for HLA-related reasons.

cDNA reverse transcribed from extracted RNA served as the sequencing template. Libraries were prepared by immunoSEQ multiplex PCR; TCRdb keeps only in-frame clonotypes and omits some of them. This table holds just under 65,000 clones, around 42% found once. Germline V gene lookup returns CDR1 SQVTM and CDR2 ANQGSEA. The germline V and J ends were trimmed by 4 bases and 2 bases, with 8 bases remaining between them. The CDR3 is made up of 13 amino acids. This clone was seen only once. Its antigen is unidentified. The conserved phenylalanine or tryptophan is not found at the CDR3 terminus, so this likely reflects a read error. The treatment is: oral pan-JAK inhibitor, 5-10 mg twice daily. PBMC-derived CD4+ and CD8+ T cells were sorted.

The clonotype originates from a human donor with alopecia areata. The sequencing used CD8+ T cells sorted from blood, collected at approximately week 36, from a patient treated with tofacitinib. The chain carries TRBV29-1 and TRBJ2-2; no reliable D call. CDR3 region: CSVANRNTGELFV. CDR3 DNA sequence: TGCAGCGTTGCGAACAGAAACACCGGGGAGCTGTTTGTT.